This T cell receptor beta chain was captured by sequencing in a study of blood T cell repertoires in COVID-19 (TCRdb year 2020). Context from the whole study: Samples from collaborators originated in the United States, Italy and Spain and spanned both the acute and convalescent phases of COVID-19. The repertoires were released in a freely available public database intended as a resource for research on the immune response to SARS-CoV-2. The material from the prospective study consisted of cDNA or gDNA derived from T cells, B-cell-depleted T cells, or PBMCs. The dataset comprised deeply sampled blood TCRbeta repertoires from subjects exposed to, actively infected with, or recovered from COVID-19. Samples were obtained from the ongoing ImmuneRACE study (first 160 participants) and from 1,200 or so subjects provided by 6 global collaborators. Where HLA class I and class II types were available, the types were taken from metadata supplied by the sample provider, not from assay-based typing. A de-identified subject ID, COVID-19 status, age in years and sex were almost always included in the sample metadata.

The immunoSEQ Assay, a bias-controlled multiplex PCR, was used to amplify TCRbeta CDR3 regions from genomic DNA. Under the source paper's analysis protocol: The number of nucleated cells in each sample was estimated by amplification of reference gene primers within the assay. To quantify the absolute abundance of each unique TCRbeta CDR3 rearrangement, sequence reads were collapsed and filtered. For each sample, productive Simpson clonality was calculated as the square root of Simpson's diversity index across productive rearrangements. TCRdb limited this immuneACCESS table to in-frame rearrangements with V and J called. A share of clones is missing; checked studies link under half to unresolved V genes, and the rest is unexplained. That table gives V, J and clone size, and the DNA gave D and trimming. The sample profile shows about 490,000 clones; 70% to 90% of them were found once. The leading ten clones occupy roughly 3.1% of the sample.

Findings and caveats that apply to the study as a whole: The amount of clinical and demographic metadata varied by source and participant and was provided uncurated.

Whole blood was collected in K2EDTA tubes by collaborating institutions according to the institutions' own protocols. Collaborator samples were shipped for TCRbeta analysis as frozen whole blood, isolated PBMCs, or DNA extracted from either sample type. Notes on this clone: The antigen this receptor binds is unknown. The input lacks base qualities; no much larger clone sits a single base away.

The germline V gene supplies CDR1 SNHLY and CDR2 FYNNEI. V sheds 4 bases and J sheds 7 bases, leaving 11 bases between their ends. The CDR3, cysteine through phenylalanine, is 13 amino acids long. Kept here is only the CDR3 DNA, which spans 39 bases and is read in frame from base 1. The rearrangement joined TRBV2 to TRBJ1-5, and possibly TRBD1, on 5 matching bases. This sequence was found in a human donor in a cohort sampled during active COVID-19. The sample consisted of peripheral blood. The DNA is TGTGCCAGCAGTGGGGGGGTTTGGCAGCCCCAGCATTTT. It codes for CASSGGVWQPQHF.